These T cell receptor beta chains were read from a single sample in a study of sequential checkpoint blockade in melanoma. Method: immunoSEQ multiplex PCR; TCRdb's copy keeps in-frame clones and lacks some. Altogether about 12,000 clones are present, about 80% being singletons, with the ten largest covering about 54%. The input for sequencing was CD8+ T cells sorted from blood (inferred from file names), taken from a patient given nivolumab and ipilimumab in sequence. These receptors were taken from a human donor with melanoma. CDR3s include the opening cysteine and the closing phenylalanine or tryptophan.

TRBJ2-3 TRBV29-1 CSVEDREGGGQYF
TRBJ1-1 TRBV14 CASSPKKQSADTEAFF
TRBJ1-5 TRBV19 CASSGHDGQPQHF
TRBJ2-7 TRBV7-6 CASSLGQIYEQYF
TRBJ2-5 TRBV7-9 CASSPRSVGTAKETQYF
TRBJ2-7 TRBV19 CASSTSRGGYYEQYF
TRBJ2-1 TRBV29-1 CSVPRDRDYNEQFF
TRBJ2-7 TRBV6-5 CASSLTPRGLWEQYF
TRBJ1-1 TRBV6-6 CASSFDTEAFF
TRBJ2-1 TRBV28 CASSPLAGGSYNEQFF
TRBJ2-7 TRBV7-9 CASSFGSYEQYF
TRBJ1-1 TRBV30 CAWSVGGTEAFF
TRBJ2-1 TRBV6-5 CASRGEPTYNEQFF
TRBJ2-7 TRBV4-1 CASSQETVSYEQYF
TRBJ2-7 TRBV29-1 CSVEFQVGEQYF
TRBJ2-3 TRBV5-1 CASSILAGGTDTQYF
TRBJ2-7 TRBV19 CASSSPTAYEQYF
TRBJ2-7 TRBV4-3 CASSEGRAYEQYF
TRBJ2-5 TRBV14 CASSQIRTGEETQYF
TRBJ1-3 TRBV29-1 CSVEDHDRPFGNTIYF
TRBJ2-1 TRBV13 CASSFGQPFYNEQFF
TRBJ1-2 TRBV29-1 CSVVGTGALNYGYTF
TRBJ1-1 TRBV15 CATRQKNTEAFF
TRBJ2-2 TRBV29-1 CSVVERRELFF
TRBJ2-5 TRBV29-1 CSVDGTERQETQYF
TRBJ2-3 TRBV5-4 CASRPTGRTDTQYF
TRBJ2-1 TRBV7-2 CASSLDTWGGNNEQFF
TRBJ2-3 TRBV7-9 CASSLLRGDTQYF
TRBJ2-1 TRBV7-9 CASRQGSAYNEQFF
TRBJ2-1 TRBV9 CASSVVQGGNHEQFF
TRBJ2-2 TRBV30 CAWSQAFTGELFF
TRBJ1-3 TRBV13 CASSPGGFTIYF
TRBJ2-3 TRBV13 CASSLAGRSGSADTQYF
TRBJ1-1 TRBV27 CASSRGGNTEAFF
TRBJ2-7 TRBV7-9 CASSLDLSGQSRGSYEQYF
TRBJ1-1 TRBV7-9 CASSLAQGDTEAFF
TRBJ1-5 TRBV2 CASSGPGQGAQPQHF
TRBJ2-7 TRBV18 CASSPPTGATGEQYF
TRBJ1-5 TRBV4-3 CASSQSVVGEEQPQHF
TRBJ2-7 TRBV11-2 CASSPSGGALYEQYF
TRBJ2-7 TRBV28 CASSSASGGEQYF
TRBJ2-1 TRBV18 CASSPGMTASSYNEQFF
TRBJ2-5 TRBV27 CASSLYLAGQETQYF
TRBJ1-6 TRBV7-9 CASSADRANSPLHF
TRBJ1-1 TRBV4-1 CASRRQGQAFF
TRBJ2-7 TRBV29-1 CSVEDPRTGSYEQYF
TRBJ2-1 TRBV6-4 CASSDPQGGGADEQFF
TRBJ1-2 TRBV4-1 CASSQIPGVGQGYTF
TRBJ2-7 TRBV27 CASSARLEGNDEQYF